The clone carrying this TCR beta chain occurred a few times. Its antigen is unidentified. The sample comes from a study of Graves' ophthalmopathy and Graves' hyperthyroidism. Study-wide results and caveats: Built on 13 signatures, a model told ophthalmopathy apart from stable hyperthyroidism with roughly 88% sensitivity and over 80% specificity.

The authors amplified TCR beta CDR3 regions, and they did so from RNA transcripts for repertoire sequencing. In the first round, RT-PCR was carried out with HTBI primers, and a multiplex PCR formed the second round. TCRdb reanalysed the multiplex PCR reads using MiXCR and keeps one entry per CDR3 protein. The sample lists about 740,000 distinct CDR3 sequences, roughly 40% occurring once. The trim removed 3 bases at V and 7 bases at J, leaving 5 bases unmatched. Germline CDR1 and CDR2: LNHDA and SQIVND (reference sequence). The CDR3 spans 13 residues. Clinical symptoms, serum thyroxine, TRAb, thyroid ultrasound and orbital computed tomography formed the basis of diagnosis. The PBMCs used were ones drawn from over 9.5 ml of fresh peripheral blood.

This clonotype was obtained from an adult man with Graves' ophthalmopathy. V gene TRBV19 combines with J gene TRBJ1-2, with 7 bases lining up with TRBD1. Source material: peripheral blood. The CDR3 reads CASSIGDRAGYTF. The DNA for the CDR3 is TGTGCCAGTAGTATCGGAGACAGGGCTGGCTACACCTTC.